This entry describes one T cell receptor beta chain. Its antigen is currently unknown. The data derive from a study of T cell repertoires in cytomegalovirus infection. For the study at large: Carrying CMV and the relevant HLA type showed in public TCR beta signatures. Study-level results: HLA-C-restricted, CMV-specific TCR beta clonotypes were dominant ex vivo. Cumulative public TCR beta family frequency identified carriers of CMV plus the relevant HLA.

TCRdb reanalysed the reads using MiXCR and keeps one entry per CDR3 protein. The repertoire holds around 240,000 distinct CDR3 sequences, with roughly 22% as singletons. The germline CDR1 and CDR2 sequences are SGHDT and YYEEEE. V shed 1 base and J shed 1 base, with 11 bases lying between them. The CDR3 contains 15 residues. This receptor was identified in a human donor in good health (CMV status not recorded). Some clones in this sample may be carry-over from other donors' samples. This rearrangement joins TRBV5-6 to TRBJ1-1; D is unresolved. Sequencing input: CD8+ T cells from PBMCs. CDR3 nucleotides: TGTGCCAGCAGCTTGTTTGACTCACCGAACACTGAAGCTTTCTTT. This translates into CASSLFDSPNTEAFF.